This T cell receptor beta chain was identified in a study of blood T cell repertoires in COVID-19. On the study more broadly: Donors in the United States, Italy and Spain gave samples during acute or convalescent COVID-19.

The V gene lost 3 bases and the J gene lost 7 bases, with 12 bases spanning the gap. The CDR3 is made up of 14 amino acids. CDR1 and CDR2 from the germline V gene are MNHEY and SMNVEV (reference sequence). In the source study's methods: Estimates of nucleated cell counts were drawn from the amplification of reference gene primers. Sequencing was performed with immunoSEQ multiplex PCR; in TCRdb, only in-frame clones are kept and a portion is missing. V and J calls and clone size follow that table, whereas D and trimming were derived from the DNA. The sample yields approximately 250,000 clones, roughly 85% seen once.

This clonotype was obtained from a man in his fifties or sixties with COVID-19, enrolled during active disease. This chain connects TRBV27 to TRBJ1-4; unclear D gene. Sequenced material: peripheral blood. The chain's CDR3 is CASSFNARGEKLFF. CDR3 sequence (DNA): TGTGCCAGCAGTTTTAACGCCCGGGGTGAAAAACTGTTTTTT.